A selection of T cell receptor beta chains follows, all from one sample in a study of OX40 agonist ivuxolimab in advanced cancers. The assay was immunoSEQ multiplex PCR, and TCRdb's table has in-frame clones only and misses some. The data show 70,000 or so clones, about 91% seen once. The input for sequencing was CD4+ or CD8+ T cells sorted from blood, taken in a trial of the OX40 agonist ivuxolimab. Receptors were obtained from an adult with an advanced solid tumor such as melanoma, head and neck, liver or kidney cancer. Each CDR3 is given with its conserved first and last residue. The order of the fields is V gene, J gene, CDR3 protein.

v_call: TRBV7-9
j_call: TRBJ2-7
cdr3_aa: CASSLPGAAYEQYF

v_call: TRBV20-1
j_call: TRBJ1-1
cdr3_aa: CSAKRGTEAFF

v_call: TRBV11-3
j_call: TRBJ2-3
cdr3_aa: CASSVRRDYSNTDTQYF

v_call: TRBV28
j_call: TRBJ1-1
cdr3_aa: CASSFWGEGNTEAFF

v_call: TRBV29-1
j_call: TRBJ1-2
cdr3_aa: CSVEWSGRTYGYTF

v_call: TRBV19
j_call: TRBJ2-3
cdr3_aa: CASSIRGDTQYF

v_call: TRBV13
j_call: TRBJ2-5
cdr3_aa: CASSLVGGAQETQYF

v_call: TRBV7-9
j_call: TRBJ2-1
cdr3_aa: CASSFPGQANEQFF

v_call: TRBV5-4
j_call: TRBJ2-1
cdr3_aa: CASSLGLALNEQFF

v_call: TRBV27
j_call: TRBJ1-2
cdr3_aa: CASRSGGAYGYTF

v_call: TRBV4-3
j_call: TRBJ2-3
cdr3_aa: CASSQDRASTDTQYF

v_call: TRBV30
j_call: TRBJ2-1
cdr3_aa: CAWGGSERYEQFF

v_call: TRBV9
j_call: TRBJ2-2
cdr3_aa: CASSVPREGPGELFF

v_call: TRBV27
j_call: TRBJ2-1
cdr3_aa: CASSIQGLAVTYNEQFF

v_call: TRBV27
j_call: TRBJ2-2
cdr3_aa: CASSTTTGTGELFF

v_call: TRBV13
j_call: TRBJ1-5
cdr3_aa: CASSLGSYQPQHF

v_call: TRBV18
j_call: TRBJ2-2
cdr3_aa: CASSPPTGSGELFF

v_call: TRBV7-8
j_call: TRBJ2-7
cdr3_aa: CASSTGPSYEQYF

v_call: TRBV30
j_call: TRBJ2-7
cdr3_aa: CAWSESVYEQYF

v_call: TRBV28
j_call: TRBJ2-1
cdr3_aa: CASSPGRHNEQFF

v_call: TRBV2
j_call: TRBJ1-1
cdr3_aa: CASSDSVLTEAFF

v_call: TRBV7-6
j_call: TRBJ1-5
cdr3_aa: CASSYGGSNQPQHF

v_call: TRBV19
j_call: TRBJ2-7
cdr3_aa: CASSISSGRVYEQYF

v_call: TRBV27
j_call: TRBJ2-3
cdr3_aa: CASSPGGSPITDTQYF